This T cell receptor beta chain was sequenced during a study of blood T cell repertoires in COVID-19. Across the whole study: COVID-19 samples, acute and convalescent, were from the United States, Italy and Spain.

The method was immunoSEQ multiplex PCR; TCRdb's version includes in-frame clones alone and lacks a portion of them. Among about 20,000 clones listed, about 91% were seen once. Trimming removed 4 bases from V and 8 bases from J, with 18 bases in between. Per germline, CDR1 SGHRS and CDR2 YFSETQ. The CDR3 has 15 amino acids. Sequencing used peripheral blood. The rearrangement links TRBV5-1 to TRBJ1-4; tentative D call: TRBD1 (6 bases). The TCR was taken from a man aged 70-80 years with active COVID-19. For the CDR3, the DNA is TGCGCCAGCAGCCTAGGGACACAGCTAGGGGAAAAACTGTTTTTT. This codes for CASSLGTQLGEKLFF.